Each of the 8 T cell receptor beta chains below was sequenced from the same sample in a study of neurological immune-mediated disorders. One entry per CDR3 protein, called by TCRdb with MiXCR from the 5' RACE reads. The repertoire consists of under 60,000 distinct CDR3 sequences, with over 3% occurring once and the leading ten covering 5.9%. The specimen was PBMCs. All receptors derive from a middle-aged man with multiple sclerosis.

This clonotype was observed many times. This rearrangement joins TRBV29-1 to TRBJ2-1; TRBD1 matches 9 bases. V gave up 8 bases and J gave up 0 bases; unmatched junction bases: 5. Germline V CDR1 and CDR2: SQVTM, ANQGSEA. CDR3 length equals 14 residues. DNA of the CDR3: TGCAGCTTTGGGACAGGGAGCTCCTACAATGAGCAGTTCTTC. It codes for CSFGTGSSYNEQFF.

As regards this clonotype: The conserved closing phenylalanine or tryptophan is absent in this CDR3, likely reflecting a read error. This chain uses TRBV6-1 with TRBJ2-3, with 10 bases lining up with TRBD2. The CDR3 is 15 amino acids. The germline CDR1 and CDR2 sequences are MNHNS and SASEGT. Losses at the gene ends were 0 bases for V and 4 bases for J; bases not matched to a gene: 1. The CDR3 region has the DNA TGTGCCAGCAGTGAAGCTACTAGCGGGGCAGATACGCAGTATAAT. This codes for CASSEATSGADTQYN.

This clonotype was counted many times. CDR3 in DNA: TGCGCCAGCAGCTTGGAGGGCGGGGAATACGAGCAGTACTTC. Its protein product is CASSLEGGEYEQYF. The chain is built from TRBV5-1 and TRBJ2-7, with D tentatively TRBD2 (6 bases). The CDR3 has 14 amino acids. The V gene lost 0 bases and the J gene lost 4 bases, with 11 bases spanning the gap. From germline, CDR1 is SGHRS and CDR2 YFSETQ.

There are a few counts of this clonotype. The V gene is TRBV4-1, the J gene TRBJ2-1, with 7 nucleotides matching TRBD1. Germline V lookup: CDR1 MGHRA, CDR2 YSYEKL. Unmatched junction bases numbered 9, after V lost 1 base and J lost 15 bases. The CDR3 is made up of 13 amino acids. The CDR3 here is CASSQGDRETRFF. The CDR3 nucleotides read TGCGCCAGCAGCCAAGGCGACAGGGAAACTCGGTTCTTC.

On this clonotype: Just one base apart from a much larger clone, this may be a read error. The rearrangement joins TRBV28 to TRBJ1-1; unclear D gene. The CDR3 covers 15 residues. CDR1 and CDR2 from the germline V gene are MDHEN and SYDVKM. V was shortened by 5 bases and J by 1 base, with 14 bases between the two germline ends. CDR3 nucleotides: TGTGCCAGCAGTCCCACTGCGGGTACGAACACTGAAGCTTTCTTT. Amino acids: CASSPTAGTNTEAFF.

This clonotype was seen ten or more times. In DNA form, the CDR3 reads TGCAGTGCTAGGAGTGAGCGGGGGGGACTCTACGAGCAGTACTTC. Translating it yields CSARSERGGLYEQYF. The V call is TRBV20-1, the J call TRBJ2-7; 10 bases line up with TRBD2. The V gene end was trimmed by 3 bases and the J gene end by 3 bases; junction bases not matched to a gene: 8. The CDR3 sequence is 15 residues long. Germline-derived CDR1 and CDR2 are DFQATT and SNEGSKA (reference sequence).

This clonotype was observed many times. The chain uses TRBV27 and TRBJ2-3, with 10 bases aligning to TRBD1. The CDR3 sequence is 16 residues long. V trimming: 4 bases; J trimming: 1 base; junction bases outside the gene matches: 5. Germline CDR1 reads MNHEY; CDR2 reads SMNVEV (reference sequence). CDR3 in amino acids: CASSSLGTGGTDTQYF. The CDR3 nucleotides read TGTGCCAGCAGTTCCCTGGGGACAGGGGGCACAGATACGCAGTATTTT.

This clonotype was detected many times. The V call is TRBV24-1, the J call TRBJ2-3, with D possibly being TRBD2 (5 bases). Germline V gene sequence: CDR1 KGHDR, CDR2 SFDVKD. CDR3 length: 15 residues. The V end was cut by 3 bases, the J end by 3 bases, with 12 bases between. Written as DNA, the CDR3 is TGTGCCACCAGTGATCCCCGAACGGGAACAGATACGCAGTATTTT. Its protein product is CATSDPRTGTDTQYF.